The clone carrying this T cell receptor beta chain was seen many times. This entry comes from a study of T-cell reconstitution after alpha-beta-depleted transplantation in children. V lost 5 bases and J lost 4, with 18 bases in between. The CDR3 sequence is 16 residues long. Unique molecular identifiers were incorporated into the prepared TCRbeta library. TCRdb used MiXCR to reprocess the PCR reads, holding one entry per CDR3 protein. This table has fewer than 120,000 distinct CDR3 sequences, 10% appearing once. Specimen: PBMCs from the stem cell graft donor, collected from the stem cell graft. The chain uses TRBV12-3 or TRBV12-4 and TRBJ2-1; possible D gene TRBD1, 5 bases. The clonotype was recovered from a human donor who donated a stem cell graft to a child with acute lymphoblastic leukemia. In DNA form, the CDR3 reads TGTGCCAGCAGTGGTACAGGTCAGTTGGGTTACAATGAGCAGTTCTTC. Amino acids: CASSGTGQLGYNEQFF.